These 26 T cell receptor beta chains were all obtained from the same sample, sequenced in a study of T cell responses to AZD1222 COVID-19 vaccine. Repertoires were generated with immunoSEQ multiplex PCR, while TCRdb's copy carries only in-frame clones and drops some. Among around 91,000 clones, about 88% were seen once, and the ten largest hold about 19%. The source was peripheral blood, collected on day 0 of AZD1222 vaccination. The receptors here all came from an adult in good health.

The V call is TRBV18, the J call TRBJ2-3, with D tentatively TRBD2 (6 bases). This CDR3 contains 14 residues. Trimming shortened V by 3 bases and J by 4 bases, and 11 bases separated the two germline ends. The germline CDR1 and CDR2 sequences are KGHSH and LQKENI. For the CDR3, the DNA is TGTGCCAGCTCACCCTTAGCGGTCTCAGATACGCAGTATTTT. It specifies CASSPLAVSDTQYF.

CDR3 protein: CASSPTSGGAYNEQFF. The DNA for the CDR3 is TGTGCCAGCAGCCCGACTAGCGGGGGGGCGTACAATGAGCAGTTCTTC. The chain carries TRBV5-6 and TRBJ2-1; TRBD2 matches at 14 bases. This CDR3 is 16 amino acids long. The germline V gene has CDR1 SGHDT and CDR2 YYEEEE. V was pared by 4 bases and J by 4 bases, with 4 bases of the junction left unmatched.

The CDR3 region has the DNA TGTGCCAGCAGAGAGGGGGGAGAGGTCACTGAAGCTTTCTTT. This codes for CASREGGEVTEAFF. V is TRBV28 and J is TRBJ1-1, with D possibly matching TRBD1 (6 bases). Germline CDR1 is MDHEN and CDR2 is SYDVKM. This CDR3 region has 14 residues. Trimming shortened V by 6 bases and J by 4 bases, and 15 bases separated the two germline ends. Based on the CDR3 plus reference TRBV28 and TRBJ1-1, the full variable domain is DVKVTQSSRYLVKRTGEKVFLECVQDMDHENMFWYRQDPGLGLRLIYFSYDVKMKEKGDIPEGYSVSREKKERFSLILESASTNQTSMYLCASREGGEVTEAFFGQGTRLTVV.

The chain combines TRBV6-8 with TRBJ2-3, with 7 bases identical to TRBD1. The trim removed 11 bases at V and 3 bases at J, leaving 14 bases unmatched. Germline V gene sequence: CDR1 MNHGY, CDR2 SAAAGT. This CDR3 is 15 amino acids long. The DNA of the CDR3 is TGTGCCCATTATACTGACAGGGTTGGGACAGATACGCAGTATTTT. Translated: CAHYTDRVGTDTQYF.

The V call is TRBV5-1, the J call TRBJ2-7, with TRBD2 matching over 8 bases. The CDR3 runs 17 residues. The V segment lost 2 bases and the J segment 2 bases; nucleotides outside the gene matches: 12. Germline CDR1 SGHRS, CDR2 YFSETQ. This CDR3 is CASSFSTGLREAYEQYF. The CDR3 nucleotides read TGCGCCAGCAGCTTCTCCACAGGGTTGCGGGAGGCCTACGAGCAGTACTTC.

The sample holds one count of this clone. V is TRBV7-2 and J is TRBJ2-3; no reliable D call. V was cut by 4 bases and J by 2 bases, with 13 bases left in between. Germline V gene sequence: CDR1 SGHTA, CDR2 FQGNSA. CDR3 length: 15 residues. The CDR3 here is CASSSITLNTDTQYF. CDR3 in DNA: TGTGCCAGCAGCTCAATTACGCTTAACACAGATACGCAGTATTTT.

The chain recombines TRBV28 with TRBJ2-7, with D tentatively TRBD2 (5 bases). Looked up from germline, CDR1 is MDHEN and CDR2 is SYDVKM. V was cut by 4 bases and J by 7 bases, with 20 bases left in between. The CDR3 consists of 15 residues. The CDR3 region is CASSSAGIALGEQYF. In DNA, the CDR3 is TGTGCCAGCAGTTCCGCCGGGATAGCCCTGGGGGAGCAGTACTTC.

The chain carries TRBV6-5 and TRBJ1-1; D is unresolved. This CDR3 spans 13 amino acids. Trimming took 0 bases from V and 11 from J, leaving 13 bases between them. Germline values: CDR1 MNHEY, CDR2 SVGAGI. CDR3 amino acids: CASSYSTRTWAFF. In DNA form, the CDR3 reads TGTGCCAGCAGTTACTCGACCCGGACTTGGGCTTTCTTT.

This CDR3 reads CASSSLVGLAFF. CDR3 DNA: TGTGCCAGCAGCTCCTTGGTGGGTCTGGCTTTCTTT. The chain combines TRBV6-6 with TRBJ1-1; no reliable D call. This CDR3 has 12 amino acids. The germline V gene encodes CDR1 MNHNY and CDR2 SVGAGI (reference sequence). V shed 6 bases and J shed 11 bases, with 16 bases lying between them.

The chain uses TRBV9 and TRBJ2-1; 7 bases line up with TRBD2. CDR1 is SGDLS and CDR2 is YYNGEE in the germline V gene. The CDR3 covers 16 residues. Trimming at V came to 0 bases and at J to 4 bases, leaving 7 bases not matched to a gene. DNA for the CDR3: TGTGCCAGCAGCGTAGTGGCGGGAGCGATATACAATGAGCAGTTCTTC. Amino acids: CASSVVAGAIYNEQFF.

The V gene is TRBV28, the J gene TRBJ1-4; 9 nucleotides agree with TRBD1. CDR1 and CDR2 from the germline V gene are MDHEN and SYDVKM. Germline trimming cut 2 bases from V and 7 bases from J; bases unmatched to any gene: 11. The CDR3 runs 17 residues. The CDR3 region has the DNA TGTGCCAGCAGTTTACACCTAGCGGGACAGGGTAGTGAAAAACTGTTTTTT. Amino acids: CASSLHLAGQGSEKLFF.

V and J are TRBV7-2 and TRBJ2-2; TRBD1 matches at 7 bases. The CDR3 totals 14 residues. Germline CDR1 and CDR2: SGHTA and FQGNSA. Trimming removed 3 bases from V and 6 bases from J; junction bases left unmatched: 4. CDR3 in amino acids: CASSFQTGPGELFF. The CDR3 region has the DNA TGTGCCAGCAGCTTCCAGACAGGGCCCGGGGAGCTGTTTTTT.

This sequence joins TRBV7-9 and TRBJ2-2, with 7 bases identical to TRBD2. Germline CDR1 is SEHNR and CDR2 is FQNEAQ (reference sequence). CDR3 size: 17 residues. The V and J ends lost 4 bases and 0 bases, in that order; junction bases with no gene match: 8. The CDR3 sequence: CASSSRRDYTNTGELFF. The CDR3 coding sequence is TGTGCCAGCAGCTCCAGGCGGGACTACACGAACACCGGGGAGCTGTTTTTT.

The genes are TRBV28 and TRBJ2-7, with 10 positions matching TRBD2. The CDR3 is made up of 17 amino acids. Looked up from germline, CDR1 is MDHEN and CDR2 is SYDVKM. J lost 1 base, V lost 7 bases, and 13 bases had no gene match. CDR3 region: CASTPSSGGLLSYEQYF. In nucleotides, the CDR3 is TGTGCCAGCACCCCGTCTAGCGGGGGACTACTTTCCTACGAGCAGTACTTC.

The chain combines TRBV19 with TRBJ1-5; TRBD1 might be the D (6 bases). The CDR3 loop spans 16 amino acids. The germline V and J ends were trimmed by 4 bases and 0 bases, with 13 bases remaining between them. Per germline, CDR1 LNHDA and CDR2 SQIVND (reference sequence). Written as DNA, the CDR3 is TGTGCCAGTAGTACAGGACAGCCCAATAGCAATCAGCCCCAGCATTTT. As protein: CASSTGQPNSNQPQHF.

The CDR3 is CASSLSPAGDYGYTF. CDR3 in DNA: TGTGCCAGCAGTTTATCTCCAGCCGGGGACTATGGCTACACCTTC. The chain carries TRBV27 and TRBJ1-2; D gene unclear. This CDR3 is 15 amino acids long. Germline V gene sequence: CDR1 MNHEY, CDR2 SMNVEV (reference sequence). Trimming left V 0 bases short and J 3 bases short, with 11 bases between.

The rearrangement joins TRBV29-1 to TRBJ1-5; TRBD1 matches at 7 bases. Germline-derived CDR1 and CDR2 are SQVTM and ANQGSEA. Trimming removed 4 bases from V and 4 bases from J; junction bases left unmatched: 10. The CDR3 loop spans 15 amino acids. CDR3: CSVGSGTAMNQPQHF. CDR3 in DNA: TGCAGCGTTGGATCCGGGACAGCTATGAATCAGCCCCAGCATTTT.

The rearrangement uses TRBV7-2 and TRBJ2-5; TRBD1 aligns across 12 bases. The V segment lost 7 bases and the J segment 5 bases; nucleotides outside the gene matches: 8. Germline lookup yields CDR1 SGHTA and CDR2 FQGNSA. The CDR3 contains 15 residues. CDR3 DNA: TGTGCCAGCACCCTAGGGGGACAGGGGGCTGAGACCCAGTACTTC. It encodes CASTLGGQGAETQYF.

The chain recombines TRBV28 with TRBJ2-1, with 11 bases aligning to TRBD2. V was pared by 6 bases and J by 7 bases, with 8 bases of the junction left unmatched. The germline V gene has CDR1 MDHEN and CDR2 SYDVKM. The CDR3 totals 15 residues. CDR3 in DNA: TGTGCCAGCAGCTTAGCGGGAGGGCCGGGAAATGAGCAGTTCTTC. It yields the protein CASSLAGGPGNEQFF. Drawing the rest from reference TRBV28 and TRBJ2-1, the complete variable domain is DVKVTQSSRYLVKRTGEKVFLECVQDMDHENMFWYRQDPGLGLRLIYFSYDVKMKEKGDIPEGYSVSREKKERFSLILESASTNQTSMYLCASSLAGGPGNEQFFGPGTRLTVL.

This chain joins TRBV6-5 and TRBJ1-2; D is ambiguous. This CDR3 is 13 amino acids long. Trimming stripped 2 bases from V and 3 bases from J, with 7 bases between. Looked up from germline, CDR1 is MNHEY and CDR2 is SVGAGI. The CDR3 region is CASSYLNDYGYTF. The CDR3 DNA reads TGTGCCAGCAGTTACCTAAACGACTATGGCTACACCTTC.

The gene calls are TRBV12-3 or TRBV12-4 and TRBJ1-2; no reliable D call. V dropped 5 bases and J dropped 3 bases, with 4 bases sitting between them. The CDR3 contains 11 residues. Here the CDR3 reads CASSQDYGYTF. The CDR3 DNA is TGTGCCAGCAGTCAAGACTATGGCTACACCTTC.

Only a few counts were recorded for this clone. V and J are TRBV19 and TRBJ1-1; 10 nucleotides match TRBD1. The V gene end was trimmed by 6 bases and the J gene end by 3 bases; junction bases not matched to a gene: 4. Germline V CDR1 and CDR2: LNHDA, SQIVND (reference sequence). CDR3 size: 14 residues. CDR3 in amino acids: CASSLGQGDTEAFF. The CDR3 coding sequence is TGTGCCAGTAGCCTCGGACAGGGGGACACTGAAGCTTTCTTT.

The chain employs TRBV3-1 (or the pseudogene TRBV3-2) and TRBJ2-3, with TRBD2 matching over 11 bases. The CDR3 runs to 14 residues. Germline assignment: CDR1 LGHDT and CDR2 YNNKEL (reference sequence). V was pared by 4 bases and J by 8 bases, with 5 bases of the junction left unmatched. This chain's CDR3 is CASSRPGTSGTQYF. The CDR3 coding sequence is TGTGCCAGCAGCCGGCCCGGGACTAGCGGTACGCAGTATTTT.

The rearrangement uses TRBV9 and TRBJ2-5; 8 bases align to TRBD1. J was trimmed by 2 bases and V by 3 bases; bases with no gene match: 9. CDR3 size: 16 residues. Per the germline V gene, CDR1 is SGDLS and CDR2 is YYNGEE. Here the CDR3 reads CASSALIQGAQETQYF. DNA of the CDR3: TGTGCCAGCAGCGCCCTCATCCAGGGGGCTCAAGAGACCCAGTACTTC.

The chain combines TRBV28 with TRBJ2-1; D remains unclear. CDR3 length equals 11 residues. CDR1 is MDHEN, CDR2 SYDVKM, per germline. Trimming pared 2 bases from V and 9 bases from J, leaving 5 bases between. The CDR3 region is CASSLVGEQFF. DNA for the CDR3: TGTGCCAGCAGTTTAGTCGGTGAGCAGTTCTTC. The full variable domain, rest sourced from reference TRBV28 and TRBJ2-1, is DVKVTQSSRYLVKRTGEKVFLECVQDMDHENMFWYRQDPGLGLRLIYFSYDVKMKEKGDIPEGYSVSREKKERFSLILESASTNQTSMYLCASSLVGEQFFGPGTRLTVL.

This clone was recorded once. Here the CDR3 DNA reads TGTGCCAGCAGCCCCAGCGGGGTATCCTACAATGAGCAGTTCTTC. It yields the protein CASSPSGVSYNEQFF. The gene calls are TRBV9 and TRBJ2-1; the match to TRBD2 covers 7 bases. The CDR3 contains 15 residues. Per germline, CDR1 SGDLS and CDR2 YYNGEE. The V segment lost 4 bases and the J segment 1 base; nucleotides outside the gene matches: 5.